This passage covers 26 T cell receptor beta chains from one sample sequenced in a study of blood T cell repertoires in COVID-19. The method was immunoSEQ multiplex PCR; TCRdb's version includes in-frame clones alone and lacks a portion of them. Of approximately 120,000 clones in the sample, over 55% are singletons; the top ten hold 2% to 2.5%. The sequencing sample was made of peripheral blood. The receptor source for this set is a woman between 70 and 85 years old with acute or convalescent COVID-19.

Written as DNA, the CDR3 is TGTGCCAGCAGCTCTACGGGAAATTCACCCCTCCACTTT. Its translation is CASSSTGNSPLHF. J is TRBJ1-6 and V is TRBV3-1 (or the pseudogene TRBV3-2); D call uncertain. CDR3 size: 13 residues. Trimming shortened V by 5 bases and J by 7 bases, and 9 bases separated the two germline ends. Germline V lookup: CDR1 LGHDT, CDR2 YNNKEL (reference sequence).

A remark on this clone: A read error may produce the germline difference seen at one junction end. The chain uses TRBV2 and TRBJ2-2; 7 bases are a match to TRBD2. CDR3 length: 16 residues. Germline assignment: CDR1 SNHLY and CDR2 FYNNEI. The CDR3 protein is CASSWQGSGNAGELFF. The CDR3 DNA is TGTGCCAGCAGTTGGCAGGGAAGCGGGAACGCCGGGGAGCTGTTTTTT.

The chain links TRBV25-1 to TRBJ1-2, with D uncertain. Germline V lookup: CDR1 MGHDK, CDR2 SYGVNS. Trimming left V 2 bases short and J 4 bases short, with 11 bases between. The CDR3 spans 14 residues. The CDR3 bases are TGTGCCAGCAGTGAAGAGAACCGGGGCTATGGCTACACCTTC. Translating it yields CASSEENRGYGYTF.

This clone was picked up a small number of times. The V and J genes are TRBV7-9 and TRBJ1-2; D call uncertain. The CDR3 has 13 amino acids. The germline V gene has CDR1 SEHNR and CDR2 FQNEAQ (reference sequence). The V and J ends lost 3 bases and 2 bases respectively, with 7 bases between them. The CDR3, as DNA: TGTGCCAGCAGCTTTGGGCAGAACTATGGCTACACCTTC. This codes for CASSFGQNYGYTF.

This clone was seen a single time. The gene calls are TRBV28 and TRBJ1-5; 8 positions match TRBD1. CDR1 MDHEN and CDR2 SYDVKM come from the germline V gene. V shed 4 bases and J 3 bases; nucleotides not matched to a gene: 5. This CDR3 has 15 residues. In nucleotides, the CDR3 is TGTGCCAGCAGTTGGGCAGGGGGCCTCAATCAGCCCCAGCATTTT. Translation: CASSWAGGLNQPQHF.

The chain joins TRBV5-5 to TRBJ2-7, with 10 bases lining up with TRBD1. Germline assignment: CDR1 SGHKS and CDR2 YYEKEE (reference sequence). V lost 0 bases and J lost 2; bases outside the gene matches: 5. The length of the CDR3 is 16 residues. The CDR3 reads CASSLALGTGAYEQYF. CDR3 bases: TGTGCCAGCAGCTTGGCCTTAGGGACAGGGGCCTACGAGCAGTACTTC.

The genes are TRBV12-5 and TRBJ1-6, with D possibly TRBD1 on 5 matching bases. The V and J ends lost 0 bases and 3 bases respectively, with 12 bases between them. The CDR3 contains 17 residues. Germline lookup yields CDR1 LGHNT and CDR2 FRNRAP. CDR3 in DNA: TGTGCTAGTGGTTTGGTAAAGGGGACTCTCTATAATTCACCCCTCCACTTT. Amino acids: CASGLVKGTLYNSPLHF.

This clone occurred a few times. The V and J genes are TRBV9 and TRBJ2-1, with D maybe TRBD2 (5 bases). Trimming stripped 0 bases from V and 0 bases from J, with 10 bases between. Germline values: CDR1 SGDLS, CDR2 YYNGEE. The CDR3 has 16 amino acids. The CDR3 region has the DNA TGTGCCAGCAGCGTAGCTGCGGGCCTCTCCTACAATGAGCAGTTCTTC. The encoded protein is CASSVAAGLSYNEQFF.

The rearrangement joins TRBV11-2 to TRBJ1-1; D uncertain. The CDR3 extends over 15 amino acids. In germline, CDR1 is SGHAT, CDR2 FQNNGV. V lost 6 bases and J lost 0, with 14 bases in between. CDR3 DNA: TGTGCCAGCAGTCAACACACAGTCATGAACACTGAAGCTTTCTTT. Amino acid sequence: CASSQHTVMNTEAFF.

This clone was detected ten times or more. The gene calls are TRBV2 and TRBJ2-7; tentatively, D is TRBD1 (5 bases). Germline V gene lookup returns CDR1 SNHLY and CDR2 FYNNEI. This CDR3 spans 14 amino acids. V dropped 1 base and J dropped 5 bases, with 12 bases sitting between them. The CDR3 DNA follows: TGTGCCAGCAGTGAAGGGCTTGGGGCGGACGAGCAGTACTTC. Translating gives CASSEGLGADEQYF.

V usage is TRBV3-1 (or the pseudogene TRBV3-2) and J usage is TRBJ2-7; 11 bases are shared with TRBD1. With 1 base clipped from V and 3 bases from J, the junction kept 2 bases outside the gene matches. CDR1 is LGHDT, CDR2 YNNKEL, per germline (reference sequence). The CDR3 loop spans 15 amino acids. Here the CDR3 DNA reads TGTGCCAGCAGCCAAGTCGGGACAGGGGGCTACGAGCAGTACTTC. This encodes CASSQVGTGGYEQYF.

The chain links TRBV2 to TRBJ2-5, with 7 bases identical to TRBD2. The CDR3 extends over 14 amino acids. CDR1 is SNHLY, CDR2 FYNNEI, per germline. J was trimmed by 1 base and V by 4 bases; bases with no gene match: 3. The CDR3 bases are TGTGCCAGCAGTGGGGGAGGGGCCCAAGAGACCCAGTACTTC. Amino acids: CASSGGGAQETQYF.

This clone was picked up one time. The chain has TRBV3-1 (or the pseudogene TRBV3-2) and TRBJ2-1; TRBD2 matches at 7 bases. Per germline, CDR1 LGHDT and CDR2 YNNKEL (reference sequence). This CDR3 is 14 amino acids long. The V gene end was trimmed by 1 base and the J gene end by 7 bases; junction bases not matched to a gene: 4. The CDR3 DNA sequence: TGTGCCAGCAGCCAAGCGAGCGGGACGAATGAGCAGTTCTTC. This translates into CASSQASGTNEQFF.

The chain carries TRBV20-1 and TRBJ2-7; TRBD1 matches at 9 bases. CDR1 is DFQATT and CDR2 is SNEGSKA in the germline V gene (reference sequence). CDR3 length: 13 residues. J was trimmed by 2 bases and V by 4 bases; bases with no gene match: 3. DNA of the CDR3: TGCAGTGCTACTGACAGGGGGGCCTACGAGCAGTACTTC. Translated: CSATDRGAYEQYF.

This chain joins TRBV6-6 and TRBJ1-5; the match to TRBD1 covers 9 bases. The V gene's germline CDR1 is MNHNY and CDR2 SVGAGI (reference sequence). This CDR3 comprises 14 residues. The J segment lost 4 bases and the V segment lost 4 bases, leaving 2 bases of the junction unmatched. In DNA, the CDR3 is TGTGCCAGCAGTTTAGGACAGGGGAATCAGCCCCAGCATTTT. Translation gives CASSLGQGNQPQHF.

This rearrangement joins TRBV19 to TRBJ1-1; the D is unclear. Germline-derived CDR1 and CDR2 are LNHDA and SQIVND (reference sequence). V lost 8 bases and J lost 10, with 14 bases in between. This CDR3 comprises 11 residues. The CDR3 DNA sequence: TGTGCCAGTGGGTTTCGATCGGGAGCTTTCTTT. Protein product: CASGFRSGAFF.

The J gene is TRBJ2-7, the V gene TRBV5-1, with TRBD1 matching 7 bases. Germline CDR1 is SGHRS and CDR2 is YFSETQ. The CDR3 sequence is 12 residues long. V was pared by 4 bases and J by 6 bases, with 4 bases of the junction left unmatched. The CDR3 loop reads CASSPTGPEQYF. The CDR3 nucleotides read TGCGCCAGCAGCCCGACAGGGCCCGAGCAGTACTTC.

The V and J genes are TRBV3-1 (or the pseudogene TRBV3-2) and TRBJ2-1; 7 bases line up with TRBD2. There are 16 residues in the CDR3. The germline V gene has CDR1 LGHDT and CDR2 YNNKEL (reference sequence). V was pared by 4 bases and J by 8 bases, with 14 bases of the junction left unmatched. As DNA, the CDR3 is TGTGCCAGCAGCCCAGGTTGGGCGGGAGTTCACCATGAGCAGTTCTTC. Protein product: CASSPGWAGVHHEQFF.

The V and J genes are TRBV24-1 and TRBJ2-1, with 9 nucleotides matching TRBD1. The germline CDR1 and CDR2 sequences are KGHDR and SFDVKD. CDR3 length: 15 amino acids. With 2 bases clipped from V and 7 bases from J, the junction kept 5 bases outside the gene matches. The CDR3 sequence is CATSDSGTGRNEQFF. The CDR3 DNA follows: TGTGCCACCAGTGATTCCGGGACAGGGAGGAATGAGCAGTTCTTC.

The rearrangement links TRBV11-2 to TRBJ2-7; TRBD2 matches 7 bases. V lost 3 bases, J lost 7 bases, and 6 bases stayed unmatched. CDR3 size: 13 residues. CDR1 and CDR2 from the germline V gene are SGHAT and FQNNGV. CDR3 nucleotides: TGTGCCAGCAGCTTGACTAGCACGGGGGAGCAGTACTTC. The encoded protein is CASSLTSTGEQYF.

This clone showed up just a few times. The rearrangement uses TRBV11-2 and TRBJ2-7; D is undetermined. V was clipped by 4 bases and J by 2 bases, with 12 bases between them. Germline CDR1 is SGHAT and CDR2 is FQNNGV. This CDR3 has 14 residues. CDR3 amino acids: CASSSEIEAYEQYF. The CDR3 DNA reads TGTGCCAGCAGCTCCGAGATTGAGGCCTACGAGCAGTACTTC.

The chain links TRBV4-1 to TRBJ2-5, with D hard to call. V was cut by 1 base and J by 4 bases, with 4 bases left in between. CDR1 is MGHRA and CDR2 is YSYEKL in the germline V gene. CDR3 length equals 12 residues. Here the CDR3 reads CASSQAGETQYF. The CDR3 nucleotides read TGCGCCAGCAGCCAAGCCGGAGAGACCCAGTACTTC.

The chain links TRBV7-9 to TRBJ1-2; TRBD1 is a possible D gene (6 bases). The V end was cut by 1 base, the J end by 6 bases, with 9 bases between. From germline, CDR1 is SEHNR and CDR2 FQNEAQ (reference sequence). The CDR3 totals 13 residues. The CDR3, as DNA: TGTGCCAGCAGCTTAGGTACAGGGAATGGCTACACCTTC. Translated, it gives CASSLGTGNGYTF.

The chain is built from TRBV6-1 and TRBJ1-6, with TRBD1 matching over 7 bases. The CDR3 length is 16 residues. The germline gives CDR1 MNHNS, CDR2 SASEGT. J gave up 6 bases and V 4 bases, and 9 bases lay outside the gene matches. Here the CDR3 reads CASSATTQGGNSPLHF. The CDR3 bases are TGTGCCAGCAGTGCAACAACCCAGGGGGGTAATTCACCCCTCCACTTT.

In its sample, this clone was seen a few times. The chain joins TRBV7-3 to TRBJ2-7, with 14 bases fitting TRBD2. V lost 5 bases and J lost 5; bases outside the gene matches: 2. Germline V CDR1 and CDR2: SGHTA, FQGTGA. CDR3 length: 14 amino acids. CDR3 sequence: CASSPGLAGDEQYF. The CDR3 region has the DNA TGTGCCAGCAGCCCGGGACTAGCGGGAGACGAGCAGTACTTC. Full variable domain (rest looked up from reference TRBV7-3 and TRBJ2-7): GAGVSQTPSNKVTEKGKYVELRCDPISGHTALYWYRQSLGQGPEFLIYFQGTGAADDSGLPNDRFFAVRPEGSVSTLKIQRTERGDSAVYLCASSPGLAGDEQYFGPGTRLTVT.

The chain is built from TRBV5-5 and TRBJ2-5, with a tentative D call TRBD1 (5 bases). This CDR3 contains 12 residues. Germline V CDR1 and CDR2: SGHKS, YYEKEE (reference sequence). Trimming took 4 bases from V and 8 from J, leaving 12 bases between them. This chain's CDR3 is CASSQMTATQYF. The CDR3 bases are TGTGCCAGCAGCCAAATGACAGCCACCCAGTACTTC. Using reference TRBV5-5 and TRBJ2-5 for the parts outside the CDR3, the full variable domain is DAGVTQSPTHLIKTRGQQVTLRCSPISGHKSVSWYQQVLGQGPQFIFQYYEKEERGRGNFPDRFSARQFPNYSSELNVNALLLGDSALYLCASSQMTATQYFGPGTRLLVL.